The clone carrying this T cell receptor (beta chain) was detected ten times or more. What it binds is not known. Bone marrow was sampled from every patient at the time of active disease. The sample belongs to a study of read filtering for tumor transcriptome and immune sequencing. The overall study: After DNase treatment, RNA was made into whole-transcriptome libraries.

Broader study findings: Single-read clonotypes: roughly 86% of IR-seq clonotypes (around 3.5% of reads), almost 75% of RNA-seq clonotypes (44.6% of reads). Dropping single-read clonotypes raised IR-seq and RNA-seq shared-clonotype correlation.

Germline V gives CDR1 SNHLY, CDR2 FYNNEI. The CDR3 totals 16 residues. V was pared by 4 bases and J by 2 bases, with 15 bases between. The library was built from roughly 400 ng RNA with molecular barcoded adaptors for alpha/delta and beta/gamma chains. TCRdb reprocessed the reads via MiXCR and lists one record per CDR3 protein. Found here are approximately 58,000 distinct CDR3 sequences, less than 25% of them singletons; the top ten hold about a sixth. This TCR was recovered from a donor over 35 with multiple myeloma. The sequencing sample was made of a population of CD138-negative cells sorted from bone marrow. The chain couples TRBV2 to TRBJ2-1, with D tentatively TRBD1 (6 bases). The CDR3, as DNA: TGTGCCAGCAGTGGGGACCGGGACACCACCTACAATGAGCAGTTCTTC. This encodes CASSGDRDTTYNEQFF.